The 25 T cell receptor beta chains presented below share a single source sample, sequenced in a study of blood T cell repertoires in COVID-19. TCRdb's copy holds only in-frame clones and misses some; the assay was immunoSEQ multiplex PCR. The table shows around 180,000 clones, with about 88% occurring only once. The sequenced material came from peripheral blood. The receptors stem from a man between 60 and 75 years old with acute or convalescent COVID-19.

The gene calls are TRBV29-1 and TRBJ1-1, with 7 bases lining up with TRBD1. The germline CDR1 and CDR2 sequences are SQVTM and ANQGSEA. The CDR3 is made up of 13 amino acids. With V trimmed by 5 bases and J by 5 bases, 8 bases remained unmatched. CDR3 coding DNA: TGCAGCGTTCTGACAGGGTTGGATACTGAAGCTTTCTTT. This translates into CSVLTGLDTEAFF.

The genes are TRBV6-1 and TRBJ2-5, with D possibly being TRBD2 (7 bases). Germline V gene sequence: CDR1 MNHNS, CDR2 SASEGT. The CDR3 runs 16 residues. With 4 bases removed from V and 1 base from J, the gap between germline ends came to 16 bases. The CDR3 here is CASSVFNGGPQETQYF. For the CDR3, the DNA is TGTGCCAGCAGTGTCTTCAACGGGGGGCCCCAAGAGACCCAGTACTTC.

The chain combines TRBV7-9 with TRBJ1-2; 9 nucleotides match TRBD1. Germline V CDR1 and CDR2: SEHNR, FQNEAQ (reference sequence). CDR3 size: 16 residues. Trimming cost V 5 bases and J 2 bases; bases outside gene matches: 9. The CDR3: CASSTGTGIKNYGYTF. The CDR3 DNA reads as TGTGCCAGCAGCACAGGGACAGGGATTAAAAACTATGGCTACACCTTC.

The chain couples TRBV12-5 to TRBJ2-2; unclear D gene. Trimming took 4 bases from V and 1 from J, leaving 13 bases between them. Germline loops: CDR1 LGHNT, CDR2 FRNRAP. This CDR3 spans 16 amino acids. For the CDR3, the DNA is TGTGCTAGTGGTTCCCCGGAGACCCAGAACACCGGGGAGCTGTTTTTT. This translates into CASGSPETQNTGELFF.

This chain joins TRBV2 and TRBJ1-3; no firm D call. The CDR3 sequence is 13 residues long. Germline V gene lookup returns CDR1 SNHLY and CDR2 FYNNEI. V was pared by 4 bases and J by 3 bases, with 7 bases between. CDR3 sequence reads: CASSVYGGNTIYF. CDR3 in DNA: TGTGCCAGCAGTGTCTACGGTGGAAACACCATATATTTT. Drawing the rest from reference TRBV2 and TRBJ1-3, the complete variable domain is EPEVTQTPSHQVTQMGQEVILRCVPISNHLYFYWYRQILGQKVEFLVSFYNNEISEKSEIFDDQFSVERPDGSNFTLKIRSTKLEDSAMYFCASSVYGGNTIYFGEGSWLTVV.

This chain connects TRBV18 to TRBJ1-1; D uncertain. V was trimmed by 3 bases and J by 1 base, leaving 6 bases between them. The length of the CDR3 is 13 residues. Germline V gene lookup returns CDR1 KGHSH and CDR2 LQKENI. Written as DNA, the CDR3 is TGTGCCAGCTCACCCCAGGCGAACACTGAAGCTTTCTTT. It specifies CASSPQANTEAFF.

V is TRBV3-1 (or the pseudogene TRBV3-2) and J is TRBJ1-3, with unresolved D. The CDR3 totals 16 residues. Germline V gene sequence: CDR1 LGHDT, CDR2 YNNKEL (reference sequence). V lost 4 bases to trimming and J lost 0 bases, with 13 bases between them. CDR3 loop: CASSPRARNSGNTIYF. The CDR3 nucleotides are TGTGCCAGCAGCCCTCGAGCCCGTAACTCTGGAAACACCATATATTTT.

The rearrangement joins TRBV28 to TRBJ2-3, with 9 bases that match TRBD2. With 5 bases clipped from V and 3 bases from J, the junction kept 3 bases outside the gene matches. The CDR3 consists of 14 residues. CDR1 is MDHEN and CDR2 is SYDVKM in the germline V gene. Here the CDR3 reads CASSAGLATDTQYF. In nucleotides, the CDR3 is TGTGCCAGCAGTGCTGGACTAGCGACAGATACGCAGTATTTT.

The chain recombines TRBV12-3 or TRBV12-4 with TRBJ1-2; tentative D call: TRBD1 (5 bases). The CDR3 covers 12 residues. The V end lost 7 bases, the J end lost 2 bases, and 8 bases lay between the germline ends. In DNA form, the CDR3 reads TGTGCCAGCACCTCAGGGAACTATGGCTACACCTTC. Encoded protein: CASTSGNYGYTF.

This clone was found once. The chain's CDR3 is CASSPRQGSEAFF. The CDR3 DNA sequence: TGTGCCAGCAGCCCCCGACAGGGGTCTGAAGCTTTCTTT. The gene calls are TRBV7-2 and TRBJ1-1; TRBD1 matches 8 bases. CDR3 length equals 13 residues. V shed 5 bases, J shed 6 bases, and the junction held 5 bases outside the gene matches. Per germline, CDR1 SGHTA and CDR2 FQGNSA.

The chain has TRBV24-1 and TRBJ1-4; 7 bases map to TRBD1. The CDR3 has 12 amino acids. Germline V gives CDR1 KGHDR, CDR2 SFDVKD. The trim removed 6 bases at V and 8 bases at J, leaving 2 bases unmatched. CDR3 region: CATSRQGEKLFF. In DNA, the CDR3 is TGTGCCACCAGTAGACAGGGAGAAAAACTGTTTTTT.

This sequence joins TRBV11-2 and TRBJ2-7; 7 bases fit TRBD1. Losses at the gene ends were 5 bases for V and 0 bases for J; bases not matched to a gene: 7. CDR3 length equals 15 residues. CDR1 and CDR2 (germline): SGHAT, FQNNGV. CDR3 sequence reads: CASSPRQGSSYEQYV. CDR3 in DNA: TGTGCCAGCAGCCCTCGACAGGGCAGCTCCTACGAGCAGTACGTC.

The chain carries TRBV7-9 and TRBJ1-1; D is uncertain. The CDR3 is 11 amino acids. The germline V and J ends were trimmed by 3 bases and 8 bases, with 7 bases remaining between them. Germline V gene lookup returns CDR1 SEHNR and CDR2 FQNEAQ (reference sequence). The CDR3 reads CASSFSEEAFF. CDR3 in DNA: TGTGCCAGCAGCTTTTCGGAGGAAGCTTTCTTT.

For the CDR3, the DNA is TGCGCCAGCAGTGAAGGGGCGAACACCGGGGAGCTGTTTTTT. Translation gives CASSEGANTGELFF. The V and J genes are TRBV10-1 and TRBJ2-2, with D tentatively TRBD1 (5 bases). The germline CDR1 and CDR2 sequences are WNHNN and SYGVQD (reference sequence). This CDR3 has 14 residues. V was pared by 3 bases and J by 0 bases, with 5 bases between.

About this clone: The junction departs from germline at one end; a sequencing error may be responsible. The chain employs TRBV6-6 and TRBJ1-1; possibly TRBD1 for D (5 bases). The CDR3 is made up of 13 amino acids. Germline V gene data show CDR1 as MNHNY and CDR2 as SVGAGI (reference sequence). The CDR3 DNA follows: TGTACCAGCAGTTCGCAGGGAAACACTGAAGCTTTCTTT. Translation: CTSSSQGNTEAFF.

The table lists this clone with a count of one. V usage is TRBV5-6 and J usage is TRBJ1-2, with TRBD1 matching 8 bases. CDR3 length: 13 amino acids. The germline gives CDR1 SGHDT, CDR2 YYEEEE. Trimming took 4 bases from V and 8 from J; bases not matched to a gene: 7. CDR3 coding DNA: TGTGCCAGCAGCCCTGGGACAGGAGGAGGCTACACCTTC. Translated: CASSPGTGGGYTF.

The rearrangement joins TRBV5-4 to TRBJ1-1; D is possibly TRBD1 (5 bases). Looked up from germline, CDR1 is SGHNT and CDR2 is YYREEE (reference sequence). Deletions cut 5 bases from V and 6 bases from J, with 11 bases between. This CDR3 is 12 amino acids long. The CDR3 nucleotides are TGTGCCAGCAGAGGTCAGGGCGCTGAAGCTTTCTTT. Translating it yields CASRGQGAEAFF.

This chain connects TRBV4-1 to TRBJ1-5; 8 bases align to TRBD1. Germline V CDR1 and CDR2: MGHRA, YSYEKL. V was clipped by 4 bases and J by 6 bases; unmatched bases: 11. The CDR3 sequence is 16 residues long. The CDR3 loop reads CASSPMQGQALQPQHF. The CDR3 DNA reads as TGCGCCAGCAGCCCGATGCAGGGACAGGCTCTTCAGCCCCAGCATTTT.

The chain joins TRBV3-1 (or the pseudogene TRBV3-2) to TRBJ1-2, with D maybe TRBD1 (5 bases). Deletions cut 4 bases from V and 9 bases from J, with 15 bases between. The germline gives CDR1 LGHDT, CDR2 YNNKEL (reference sequence). There are 13 residues in the CDR3. The CDR3 DNA is TGTGCCAGCAGCCCAGACAGTCTCTTCAGCTACACCTTC. Protein: CASSPDSLFSYTF.

This clone showed up just once. The genes are TRBV16 and TRBJ2-1; D is ambiguous. The CDR3 is made up of 15 amino acids. Trimming took off 0 bases at V and 6 bases at J, with 12 bases between the two ends. Germline V gene data show CDR1 as KGHSY and CDR2 as FQNENV. DNA of the CDR3: TGTGCCAGCAGCCAATCCCTAGTCCCCCCCAATGAGCAGTTCTTC. As protein: CASSQSLVPPNEQFF.

This clone qualifies as hyperexpanded. The chain employs TRBV11-2 and TRBJ2-7; no clear D gene. The CDR3 is made up of 15 amino acids. In germline, CDR1 is SGHAT, CDR2 FQNNGV. The V gene lost 2 bases and the J gene lost 3 bases, with 14 bases spanning the gap. CDR3 loop: CASSLREATGYEQYF. The CDR3 coding sequence is TGTGCCAGCAGCTTAAGAGAGGCGACTGGCTACGAGCAGTACTTC.

The count of this clone is one. The chain joins TRBV12-5 to TRBJ1-2; D is undetermined. This CDR3 is 12 amino acids long. Germline V gene data show CDR1 as LGHNT and CDR2 as FRNRAP. V was trimmed by 4 bases and J by 5 bases, leaving 8 bases between them. This CDR3 reads CASGSTGYGYTF. Written as DNA, the CDR3 is TGTGCTAGTGGTTCAACCGGGTATGGCTACACCTTC.

The rearrangement links TRBV5-5 to TRBJ2-2, with 10 bases aligning to TRBD1. Trimming removed 3 bases from V and 6 bases from J; junction bases left unmatched: 8. The CDR3 contains 16 residues. Germline CDR1 and CDR2: SGHKS and YYEKEE (reference sequence). In DNA form, the CDR3 reads TGTGCCAGCAGCTCGGAGGGACAGGGGCTCCCCGGGGAGCTGTTTTTT. Amino acid sequence: CASSSEGQGLPGELFF.

In its sample, this clone was seen many times. The chain recombines TRBV7-3 with TRBJ2-1, with a tentative D call TRBD1 (6 bases). V gave up 5 bases and J gave up 2 bases, with 13 bases separating them. The CDR3 length is 15 residues. Germline V gives CDR1 SGHTA, CDR2 FQGTGA. Here the CDR3 DNA reads TGTGCCAGCAGCGCCCACAGGGCCGCCTACAATGAGCAGTTCTTC. Translated: CASSAHRAAYNEQFF.

The chain joins TRBV7-2 to TRBJ2-3; D remains unclear. Trimming removed 4 bases from V and 4 bases from J, with 6 bases in between. The CDR3 totals 12 residues. Germline CDR1 and CDR2: SGHTA and FQGNSA. CDR3 in DNA: TGTGCCAGCAGCTACATCGCAGATACGCAGTATTTT. It codes for CASSYIADTQYF.